These 28 T cell receptor beta chains came from one sample sequenced in a study of blood T cell repertoires in COVID-19 (dated by TCRdb to 2019 to 2021). The library was made by the immunoSEQ multiplex PCR assay. Entries here come from immuneACCESS through TCRdb and include only in-frame sequences with V and J called. Some clones fail to appear in such tables; in the studies checked, an unresolved V gene covers under half of the shortfall, and the cause of the remainder is unknown. The sample profile shows a few hundred thousand clones; about 88% of them were found once. The ten largest clones capture approximately 1.3% of the sample. Sequenced sample: PBMCs or T cells enriched from blood (not recorded which). These receptors were obtained from a woman aged 18 to 35 who had been exposed to COVID-19.

The chain carries TRBV28 and TRBJ1-4; D unresolved. Germline CDR1 MDHEN, CDR2 SYDVKM. This CDR3 region has 16 residues. The V end was cut by 4 bases, the J end by 8 bases, with 20 bases between. The CDR3 DNA sequence: TGTGCCAGCAGTTCCTATATCGACCTGGGGAGCGAAAAACTGTTTTTT. Translation: CASSSYIDLGSEKLFF.

V is TRBV3-1 (or the pseudogene TRBV3-2) and J is TRBJ1-1, with TRBD1 identical over 7 bases. Germline CDR1 LGHDT, CDR2 YNNKEL (reference sequence). Unmatched junction bases numbered 6, after V lost 1 base and J lost 1 base. The CDR3 contains 16 residues. CDR3 in DNA: TGTGCCAGCAGCCAAGCTGTACAGGGGACGAACACTGAAGCTTTCTTT. This gives the protein CASSQAVQGTNTEAFF.

CDR3 coding DNA: TGTGCCAGCAGCCAAGATACGTGGGAGGTGACTGGGGAGCTGTTTTTT. Translating it yields CASSQDTWEVTGELFF. The chain links TRBV4-2 to TRBJ2-2; D is possibly TRBD2 (6 bases). The CDR3 has 16 residues. The germline V gene has CDR1 LGHNA and CDR2 YNFKEQ. V lost 0 bases and J lost 8, with 16 bases in between.

The J gene is TRBJ1-6, the V gene TRBV6-5, with 7 bases fitting TRBD1. In germline, CDR1 is MNHEY, CDR2 SVGAGI. There are 15 residues in the CDR3. J was trimmed by 5 bases and V by 5 bases; bases with no gene match: 6. CDR3 sequence (DNA): TGTGCCAGCAGTCGACAGGGTACTAATAATTCACCCCTCCACTTT. It translates to CASSRQGTNNSPLHF.

The chain employs TRBV9 and TRBJ2-3; TRBD2 matches 15 bases. J lost 4 bases, V lost 4 bases, and 13 bases had no gene match. CDR1 and CDR2 from the germline V gene are SGDLS and YYNGEE. The CDR3 contains 19 residues. DNA of the CDR3: TGTGCCAGCAGCCCTCGGGGACTAGCGGGGGGTGTTGCTTCAGATACGCAGTATTTT. It codes for CASSPRGLAGGVASDTQYF.

CDR3 sequence: CASSISASATLGNEQFF. The CDR3 DNA is TGTGCCAGTAGTATCTCGGCTAGCGCAACCCTAGGGAATGAGCAGTTCTTC. The chain is built from TRBV19 and TRBJ2-1, with D possibly matching TRBD2 (6 bases). Trimming stripped 3 bases from V and 7 bases from J, with 22 bases between. Looked up from germline, CDR1 is LNHDA and CDR2 is SQIVND (reference sequence). The CDR3 has 17 residues. Complete variable domain (other parts from reference TRBV19 and TRBJ2-1): DGGITQSPKYLFRKEGQNVTLSCEQNLNHDAMYWYRQDPGQGLRLIYYSQIVNDFQKGDIAEGYSVSREKKESFPLTVTSAQKNPTAFYLCASSISASATLGNEQFFGPGTRLTVL.

CDR3 DNA sequence: TGTGCCAGCTCACCGAGACAGGGAATCGATAATTCACCCCTCCACTTT. This encodes CASSPRQGIDNSPLHF. The gene calls are TRBV18 and TRBJ1-6, with 7 bases matching TRBD1. J lost 5 bases, V lost 3 bases, and 7 bases had no gene match. Germline V CDR1 and CDR2: KGHSH, LQKENI. The CDR3 has 16 amino acids.

CDR3: CASSYRGTGYGYTF. In nucleotides, the CDR3 is TGTGCCAGCAGTTACAGAGGGACAGGGTATGGCTACACCTTC. The chain has TRBV6-5 and TRBJ1-2, with 9 positions matching TRBD1. The CDR3 sequence is 14 residues long. Unmatched junction bases numbered 3, after V lost 2 bases and J lost 5 bases. Per germline, CDR1 MNHEY and CDR2 SVGAGI.

This chain joins TRBV5-1 and TRBJ2-1; 10 bases map to TRBD1. The V gene's germline CDR1 is SGHRS and CDR2 YFSETQ. J lost 7 bases, V lost 0 bases, and 7 bases had no gene match. This CDR3 has 16 residues. CDR3 bases: TGCGCCAGCAGCTTGGGAGGGACAGGGGTGAAGAATGAGCAGTTCTTC. Protein sequence: CASSLGGTGVKNEQFF.

The V and J genes are TRBV24-1 and TRBJ2-7; 7 bases map to TRBD2. Looked up from germline, CDR1 is KGHDR and CDR2 is SFDVKD. J gave up 6 bases and V 0 bases, and 13 bases lay outside the gene matches. The CDR3 runs 17 residues. The CDR3 loop reads CATSDLVSTSAVFEQYF. The CDR3 region has the DNA TGTGCCACCAGTGATTTGGTGAGCACTAGCGCGGTCTTCGAGCAGTACTTC.

The gene calls are TRBV28 and TRBJ1-2; D might be TRBD1 (5 bases). Between the trimmed V and J ends, which lost 3 bases and 4 bases, there was a span of 18 bases. The CDR3 has 16 residues. Germline values: CDR1 MDHEN, CDR2 SYDVKM. The chain's CDR3 is CASSFSTGGIGYGYTF. CDR3 sequence (DNA): TGTGCCAGCAGTTTCTCTACGGGGGGGATCGGCTATGGCTACACCTTC.

This chain uses TRBV11-2 with TRBJ1-6, with 7 bases matching TRBD1. The CDR3 contains 15 residues. V lost 5 bases to trimming and J lost 7 bases; unmatched junction nucleotides: 8. CDR1 is SGHAT, CDR2 FQNNGV, per germline. The CDR3 nucleotides read TGTGCCAGCAGCGCGCAGGGGGTCGGGAATTCACCCCTCCACTTT. It is translated as CASSAQGVGNSPLHF.

The gene calls are TRBV7-2 and TRBJ1-5; D is uncertain. The CDR3 is 14 residues long. In germline, CDR1 is SGHTA, CDR2 FQGNSA. Trimming cost V 0 bases and J 2 bases, with 5 bases left between them. Here the CDR3 reads CASSLAAGNQPQHF. In DNA form, the CDR3 reads TGTGCCAGCAGCTTAGCTGCGGGCAATCAGCCCCAGCATTTT.

The V call is TRBV5-8, the J call TRBJ2-6; the D gene is possibly TRBD1 (6 bases). The CDR3 is 15 amino acids. Trimming left V 7 bases short and J 3 bases short, with 14 bases between. The V gene's germline CDR1 is SGHTS and CDR2 YDEGEE. The CDR3 DNA is TGTGCCAGCGCCACAGGGTTTAGTGGGGCCAACGTCCTGACTTTC. Its protein product is CASATGFSGANVLTF.

In its sample, this clone was seen once. The genes are TRBV4-3 and TRBJ1-5; D is possibly TRBD1 (6 bases). The CDR3 sequence is 15 residues long. Germline V gives CDR1 LGHNA, CDR2 YSLEER. The V end was cut by 3 bases, the J end by 6 bases, with 15 bases between. CDR3 nucleotide sequence: TGCGCCAGCAGCCAGGAGGGGGGGGTCCCTCAGCCCCAGCATTTT. This sequence encodes CASSQEGGVPQPQHF.

The chain links TRBV28 to TRBJ1-5; maybe TRBD1 (5 bases). Germline V lookup: CDR1 MDHEN, CDR2 SYDVKM. Trimming shortened V by 5 bases and J by 0 bases, and 11 bases separated the two germline ends. This CDR3 has 15 amino acids. As DNA, the CDR3 is TGTGCCAGCAGTCCCCGGGGGAGTAGCAATCAGCCCCAGCATTTT. Its protein product is CASSPRGSSNQPQHF.

The chain has TRBV28 and TRBJ2-1; TRBD2 matches at 9 bases. This CDR3 has 15 amino acids. Germline-derived CDR1 and CDR2 are MDHEN and SYDVKM. Germline trimming cut 2 bases from V and 8 bases from J; bases unmatched to any gene: 7. The CDR3 loop is CASSLGAGGIDEQFF. CDR3 coding DNA: TGTGCCAGCAGTTTAGGAGCGGGAGGAATCGATGAGCAGTTCTTC. The entire variable domain, with the rest obtained from reference TRBV28 and TRBJ2-1, is as follows: DVKVTQSSRYLVKRTGEKVFLECVQDMDHENMFWYRQDPGLGLRLIYFSYDVKMKEKGDIPEGYSVSREKKERFSLILESASTNQTSMYLCASSLGAGGIDEQFFGPGTRLTVL.

This chain joins TRBV2 and TRBJ2-7, with TRBD1 as a possible D gene (5 bases). Looked up from germline, CDR1 is SNHLY and CDR2 is FYNNEI. This CDR3 is built from 12 residues. Trimming took 5 bases from V and 6 from J, leaving 11 bases between them. CDR3 sequence (DNA): TGTGCCAGCAGTTACCAGGGTGGCGAGCAGTACTTC. It yields the protein CASSYQGGEQYF.

This clone was detected only once. V usage is TRBV18 and J usage is TRBJ1-2, with no clear D. This CDR3 is built from 13 residues. CDR1 is KGHSH and CDR2 is LQKENI in the germline V gene. Trimming shortened V by 3 bases and J by 1 base, and 6 bases separated the two germline ends. The CDR3 loop reads CASSPSVNYGYTF. In DNA, the CDR3 is TGTGCCAGCTCACCGTCAGTTAACTATGGCTACACCTTC.

The CDR3 DNA reads as TGTGCCAGCAGTTCGGGACAGGGGGCGCCCTTTGGCTACACCTTC. This encodes CASSSGQGAPFGYTF. The chain carries TRBV28 and TRBJ1-2; 12 nucleotides match TRBD1. The V and J ends lost 4 bases and 7 bases, in that order; junction bases with no gene match: 7. From germline, CDR1 is MDHEN and CDR2 SYDVKM. The length of the CDR3 is 15 residues.

This clone came up once. This rearrangement joins TRBV6-5 to TRBJ2-7, with 8 bases fitting TRBD1. The CDR3 runs to 13 residues. Germline-derived CDR1 and CDR2 are MNHEY and SVGAGI. V was clipped by 10 bases and J by 4 bases; unmatched bases: 9. CDR3 nucleotides: TGTGCCACCCGACAGGGGAACGTATACGAGCAGTACTTC. Translated, it gives CATRQGNVYEQYF.

V and J are TRBV5-1 and TRBJ2-3; 13 bases align to TRBD2. CDR3 size: 17 residues. Germline trimming cut 3 bases from V and 2 bases from J; bases unmatched to any gene: 6. CDR1 and CDR2 from the germline V gene are SGHRS and YFSETQ. The CDR3 loop is CASSSGLAGETTDTQYF. As DNA, the CDR3 is TGCGCCAGCAGCTCAGGACTAGCGGGAGAGACCACAGATACGCAGTATTTT.

CDR3 loop: CASSSWADNEKLFF. The CDR3 coding sequence is TGTGCCAGCAGCTCATGGGCAGATAATGAAAAACTGTTTTTT. The chain employs TRBV9 and TRBJ1-4, with no clear D. The germline V gene has CDR1 SGDLS and CDR2 YYNGEE. V was trimmed by 4 bases and J by 4 bases, leaving 11 bases between them. CDR3 length equals 14 residues.

The rearrangement uses TRBV6-6 and TRBJ2-1; D unresolved. In germline, CDR1 is MNHNY, CDR2 SVGAGI (reference sequence). The CDR3 consists of 11 residues. Deletions cut 8 bases from V and 1 base from J, with 3 bases between. CDR3 residues: CASLSYNEQFF. For the CDR3, the DNA is TGTGCCAGCCTGTCCTACAATGAGCAGTTCTTC.

The J gene is TRBJ1-2, the V gene TRBV28, with TRBD1 matching over 8 bases. The CDR3 is 15 residues long. The germline CDR1 and CDR2 sequences are MDHEN and SYDVKM. V lost 3 bases and J lost 4; bases outside the gene matches: 7. The chain's CDR3 is CASSFPRGRGYGYTF. For the CDR3, the DNA is TGTGCCAGCAGTTTTCCCAGGGGGCGCGGCTATGGCTACACCTTC.

In this sample, this clone turned up a few times. The chain uses TRBV20-1 and TRBJ1-4; perhaps TRBD1 as D (5 bases). The CDR3 extends over 14 amino acids. V gave up 3 bases and J gave up 8 bases, with 16 bases separating them. Germline V gene data show CDR1 as DFQATT and CDR2 as SNEGSKA (reference sequence). In DNA form, the CDR3 reads TGCAGTGCTAGTCCGCAGGGAGGATGGGAAAAACTGTTTTTT. It encodes CSASPQGGWEKLFF.

CDR3 loop: CASSLDRVETQYF. The CDR3 coding sequence is TGTGCCAGCTCCCTGGACAGGGTAGAGACCCAGTACTTC. The chain uses TRBV18 and TRBJ2-5; 8 bases agree with TRBD1. The CDR3 is 13 amino acids. Germline-derived CDR1 and CDR2 are KGHSH and LQKENI. The V segment lost 6 bases and the J segment 4 bases; nucleotides outside the gene matches: 4.

The rearrangement links TRBV10-3 to TRBJ1-1; 10 nucleotides line up with TRBD1. Per the germline V gene, CDR1 is ENHRY and CDR2 is SYGVKD. V lost 6 bases, J lost 0 bases, and 10 bases stayed unmatched. The CDR3 is made up of 17 amino acids. CDR3 sequence (DNA): TGTGCCATCAGAAAATCCGGGACAGGGGCGATGAACACTGAAGCTTTCTTT. Protein product: CAIRKSGTGAMNTEAFF.